The 19 T cell receptor beta chains presented below share a single source sample, sequenced in a study of T cell clonality in common variable immunodeficiency. Repertoires were generated with immunoSEQ multiplex PCR, while TCRdb's copy carries only in-frame clones and drops some. In total the sample includes tens of thousands of clones, none of them seen once. Sequenced sample: peripheral blood mononuclear cells. Every receptor here comes from a person aged 18 to 75 in good health.

This clone was observed many times. Sequencing ends 3 residues short of the CDR3 end; the germline J gene provides the rest. The rearrangement joins TRBV5-1 to TRBJ2-5, with D possibly matching TRBD2 (6 bases). Trimming stripped 0 bases from V and 1 base from J, with 7 bases between. The germline gives CDR1 SGHRS, CDR2 YFSETQ. The CDR3 runs to 14 residues. The CDR3 protein is CASSLVGGQETQYF. The DNA read from the CDR3 is TGCGCCAGCAGCTTGGTCGGGGGCCAAGAGACC.

This clone appeared many times. The read ends 3 residues before the CDR3 terminus; that terminus is restored from the germline J gene. The V gene is TRBV6-2 or TRBV6-3, the J gene TRBJ2-5; weak D call: TRBD1 (6 bases). In germline, CDR1 is MNHEY, CDR2 SVGEGT. This CDR3 has 15 residues. V was pared by 6 bases and J by 5 bases, with 19 bases between. CDR3 DNA, as far as it was read: TGTGCCAGCAGCCCCGGGGACACGTCCCAGGAGACC. Translation: CASSPGDTSQET. The whole CDR3 is CASSPGDTSQETQYF.

There are many counts of this clone. The read halts 3 residues ahead of the CDR3 end, with the missing end drawn from the germline J gene. V is TRBV20-1 and J is TRBJ2-7; 8 positions match TRBD2. J gave up 4 bases and V 8 bases, and 16 bases lay outside the gene matches. This CDR3 comprises 15 residues. Germline CDR1 is DFQATT and CDR2 is SNEGSKA (reference sequence). Incomplete CDR3 DNA: TGCAGTCCCCACAGGACGGGAGGGCCACTGTACGAG. Protein: CSPHRTGGPLYE. The entire CDR3 protein is CSPHRTGGPLYEQYF.

This clone was picked up many times. The read is 3 residues too short to cover the CDR3 end, so that end is filled in from the germline J gene. The chain couples TRBV7-3 to TRBJ2-2; 12 nucleotides agree with TRBD2. With 5 bases clipped from V and 5 bases from J, the junction kept 3 bases outside the gene matches. Germline V gives CDR1 SGHTA, CDR2 FQGTGA. The CDR3 covers 15 residues. The CDR3 region is CASSRLAGETGELFF. The DNA read from the CDR3 is TGTGCCAGCAGCCGACTAGCGGGAGAGACCGGGGAG. Full variable domain (remainder filled in from reference TRBV7-3 and TRBJ2-2): GAGVSQTPSNKVTEKGKYVELRCDPISGHTALYWYRQSLGQGPEFLIYFQGTGAADDSGLPNDRFFAVRPEGSVSTLKIQRTERGDSAVYLCASSRLAGETGELFFGEGSRLTVL.

This clone was seen a handful of times. The read falls 3 residues short of the CDR3 end, and the missing part is taken from the germline J gene. The chain joins TRBV5-1 to TRBJ2-7; the D is unclear. Between the trimmed V and J ends, which lost 4 bases and 4 bases, there was a span of 6 bases. Germline CDR1 SGHRS, CDR2 YFSETQ. CDR3 length equals 11 residues. The sequenced CDR3 bases are TGCGCCAGCAGCCTTAAATACGAG. Protein product: CASSLKYE. The entire CDR3 reads CASSLKYEQYF. Looking up the rest from reference TRBV5-1 and TRBJ2-7 gives the full variable domain: KAGVTQTPRYLIKTRGQQVTLSCSPISGHRSVSWYQQTPGQGLQFLFEYFSETQRNKGNFPGRFSGRQFSNSRSEMNVSTLELGDSALYLCASSLKYEQYFGPGTRLTVT.

This clone was found many times. The read falls 3 residues short of the CDR3 end, and the missing part is taken from the germline J gene. The chain couples TRBV14 to TRBJ2-1; TRBD2 is a possible D gene (7 bases). Germline V gene sequence: CDR1 SGHDN, CDR2 FVKESK. This CDR3 comprises 17 residues. The V end lost 0 bases, the J end lost 9 bases, and 21 bases lay between the germline ends. Partial CDR3 DNA: TGTGCCAGCAGCCAAGATCGAGGGGGAGGGCCGAGAGGTGAG. This translates into CASSQDRGGGPRGE. The whole CDR3 is CASSQDRGGGPRGEQFF. Full variable domain (outside the CDR3, taken from reference TRBV14 and TRBJ2-1): EAGVTQFPSHSVIEKGQTVTLRCDPISGHDNLYWYRRVMGKEIKFLLHFVKESKQDESGMPNNRFLAERTGGTYSTLKVQPAELEDSGVYFCASSQDRGGGPRGEQFFGPGTRLTVL.

This clone was observed many times. Relative to the germline gene, one junction end is altered; a read error may explain this. The read terminates 3 residues before the CDR3 end, so the remaining end is supplied by the germline J gene. The V gene is TRBV4-2, the J gene TRBJ1-3, with D hard to call. This CDR3 region has 16 residues. Germline V CDR1 and CDR2: LGHNA, YNFKEQ. CDR3 sequence: CASSQDRPGSGNTIYF. CDR3 DNA (partial): TGCGCCAGCAGCCAAGATAGGCCAGGCTCTGGAAACACC.

The table lists this clone with many counts. From the germline J gene comes the end of the CDR3, since the read stops 3 residues before it. This chain links TRBV18 with TRBJ1-4; D gene ambiguous. Trimming shortened V by 6 bases and J by 7 bases, and 18 bases separated the two germline ends. Germline V gene data show CDR1 as KGHSH and CDR2 as LQKENI. The CDR3 sequence is 15 residues long. CDR3 residues: CASSPSGEGGEKLFF. The sequenced part of the CDR3 DNA is TGTGCCAGCTCCCCATCCGGGGAGGGCGGTGAAAAA.

This clone was seen ten or more times. The CDR3 end lies 3 residues beyond the end of the read and is filled in from the germline J gene. This chain connects TRBV18 to TRBJ2-1; TRBD1 agrees at 10 bases. The CDR3 has 16 amino acids. J gave up 5 bases and V 3 bases, and 7 bases lay outside the gene matches. Germline CDR1 and CDR2: KGHSH and LQKENI. The CDR3 DNA, read in part, is TGTGCCAGCTCACCCAAGACAGGGGGCGCGAACAATGAG. This translates into CASSPKTGGANNE. In full, the CDR3 is CASSPKTGGANNEQFF. Combining the CDR3 with reference TRBV18 and TRBJ2-1 gives the whole variable domain NAGVMQNPRHLVRRRGQEARLRCSPMKGHSHVYWYRQLPEEGLKFMVYLQKENIIDESGMPKERFSAEFPKEGPSILRIQQVVRGDSAAYFCASSPKTGGANNEQFFGPGTRLTVL.

This clone has a count of ten or more. Coverage ceases 3 residues before the CDR3 finishes, and the germline J gene fills in the end. V gene TRBV2 combines with J gene TRBJ2-7; possibly TRBD2 for D (5 bases). This CDR3 has 14 residues. V gave up 2 bases and J gave up 3 bases, with 11 bases separating them. Germline CDR1 and CDR2: SNHLY and FYNNEI. The CDR3 region is CASSENWTGYEQYF. The covered CDR3 bases are TGTGCCAGCAGTGAAAATTGGACTGGCTACGAG.

This clone was detected ten times or more. The read ends 3 residues shy of where the CDR3 ends; the end is completed using the germline J gene. The chain uses TRBV20-1 and TRBJ1-1; the D gene is possibly TRBD1 (5 bases). The germline V and J ends were trimmed by 5 bases and 0 bases, with 13 bases remaining between them. Germline V lookup: CDR1 DFQATT, CDR2 SNEGSKA (reference sequence). This CDR3 is built from 14 residues. This chain's CDR3 is CSAALQAMNTEAFF. The sequenced part of the CDR3 DNA is TGCAGTGCTGCACTACAGGCCATGAACACTGAA.

The table lists this clone with many counts. The read halts 3 residues ahead of the CDR3 end, with the missing end drawn from the germline J gene. The chain recombines TRBV6-2 or TRBV6-3 with TRBJ2-7; D might be TRBD2 (5 bases). The CDR3 has 16 amino acids. Trimming left V 7 bases short and J 3 bases short, with 22 bases between. Germline V gene data show CDR1 as MNHEY and CDR2 as SVGEGT. The CDR3 is CASITPGRGGYYEQYF. The DNA read from the CDR3 is TGTGCCAGCATTACCCCGGGCCGCGGCGGGTACTACGAG.

This clone was found many times. The missing CDR3 end, 3 residues past where the read stops, is filled in from the germline J gene. This rearrangement joins TRBV6-2 or TRBV6-3 to TRBJ2-7; 13 nucleotides match TRBD2. The length of the CDR3 is 16 residues. The ends lost 6 bases at V and 6 bases at J; junction bases unmatched: 11. In germline, CDR1 is MNHEY, CDR2 SVGEGT. CDR3 DNA, as far as it was read: TGTGCCAGCAGCTGGGGACTAGCGGGACCCCTGGGCGAG. Residues: CASSWGLAGPLGE. The whole CDR3 protein is CASSWGLAGPLGEQYF.

This clone appeared many times. The read ends 3 residues shy of where the CDR3 ends; the end is completed using the germline J gene. J is TRBJ1-4 and V is TRBV7-4, with 10 bases that match TRBD1. J was trimmed by 0 bases and V by 5 bases; bases with no gene match: 3. Looked up from germline, CDR1 is SGHVT and CDR2 is SQSDAQ. The CDR3 runs 16 residues. The CDR3 here is CASSAGQGATNEKLFF. The CDR3 DNA, read in part, is TGTGCCAGCAGCGCCGGACAGGGGGCAACTAATGAAAAA.

This clone was recorded at least ten times. Coverage ceases 3 residues before the CDR3 finishes, and the germline J gene fills in the end. The chain combines TRBV19 with TRBJ2-7, with 7 positions matching TRBD1. The germline V gene has CDR1 LNHDA and CDR2 SQIVND (reference sequence). The CDR3 contains 14 residues. V was pared by 3 bases and J by 4 bases, with 6 bases of the junction left unmatched. The CDR3 loop is CASSMGRGQYEQYF. CDR3 DNA (partial): TGTGCCAGTAGTATGGGTAGGGGGCAGTACGAG. Looking up the rest from reference TRBV19 and TRBJ2-7 gives the full variable domain: DGGITQSPKYLFRKEGQNVTLSCEQNLNHDAMYWYRQDPGQGLRLIYYSQIVNDFQKGDIAEGYSVSREKKESFPLTVTSAQKNPTAFYLCASSMGRGQYEQYFGPGTRLTVT.

This clone was detected ten times or more. Partial CDR3 DNA: TGCAGCGTGACCCCTAGCTACAATGAG. Translating it yields CSVTPSYNE. The full-length CDR3 reads as CSVTPSYNEQFF. The chain joins TRBV29-1 to TRBJ2-1, with D unresolved. The read ends 3 residues shy of where the CDR3 ends; the end is completed using the germline J gene. The CDR3 runs to 12 residues. Germline V lookup: CDR1 SQVTM, CDR2 ANQGSEA. Trimming cost V 6 bases and J 3 bases, with 9 bases left between them.

This clone was found many times. The CDR3 spells CSAREGGEGYNEQFF. Incomplete CDR3 DNA: TGCAGTGCTAGAGAGGGAGGGGAGGGTTACAATGAG. The chain combines TRBV20-1 with TRBJ2-1; 7 positions match TRBD2. The CDR3 end falls 3 residues outside the read, so it is completed with the germline J gene. Trimming removed 0 bases from V and 4 bases from J; junction bases left unmatched: 6. Germline V lookup: CDR1 DFQATT, CDR2 SNEGSKA (reference sequence). The CDR3 totals 15 residues.

A word on this clone: The read falls 3 residues short of the CDR3 end, and the missing part is taken from the germline J gene. The chain has TRBV7-9 and TRBJ2-7; 12 nucleotides line up with TRBD2. There are 15 residues in the CDR3. Trimming removed 6 bases from V and 2 bases from J; junction bases left unmatched: 5. CDR1 is SEHNR and CDR2 is FQNEAQ in the germline V gene (reference sequence). CDR3 loop: CASRALAGGTYEQYF. Incomplete CDR3 DNA: TGTGCCAGCAGAGCACTAGCGGGAGGTACCTACGAG.

This clone showed up many times. The CDR3 is cut off 3 residues early in the read; its end comes from the germline J gene. This rearrangement joins TRBV10-3 to TRBJ1-1; no clear D. The CDR3 has 11 residues. V shed 10 bases and J shed 2 bases, with 8 bases lying between them. Germline-derived CDR1 and CDR2 are ENHRY and SYGVKD. The CDR3 sequence is CATSRNTEAFF. The CDR3 bases that were read are TGTGCCACCAGCCGTAACACTGAA.